This TCR beta chain was obtained from a study of OX40 agonist ivuxolimab in advanced cancers. Across the whole study: Patients received ivuxolimab, an intravenous treatment, every 2 weeks at 0.01 to 10 mg/kg. Previous treatment with anti-PD-1, anti-PD-L1 or anti-CTLA-4 therapy was allowed; 30% to 50% had received some.

Germline V CDR1 and CDR2: MNHEY, SVGAGI. V gave up 2 bases and J gave up 3 bases, with 11 bases separating them. The CDR3 extends over 15 amino acids. Sequencing was performed with immunoSEQ multiplex PCR; in TCRdb, only in-frame clones are kept and a portion is missing. This sample has approximately 90,000 clones; under 85% occur once, and the top ten carry 3.8%. Autoimmune disease history or systemic immunosuppression barred patients. Here the sequenced sample was CD4+ or CD8+ T cells sorted from blood, taken in a trial of the OX40 agonist ivuxolimab. The genes are TRBV6-5 and TRBJ2-1; D unclear. This sequence originates from an adult with an advanced solid tumor such as melanoma, head and neck, liver or kidney cancer. The CDR3, as DNA: TGTGCCAGCAGTTACGGGCTCACCCGCTACAATGAGCAGTTCTTC. Encoded protein: CASSYGLTRYNEQFF.